Included here is one T cell receptor beta chain sequence, with context. V was clipped by 0 bases and J by 0 bases, with 11 bases between them. There are 16 residues in the CDR3. The V gene's germline CDR1 is MGHRA and CDR2 YSYEKL. The data were taken from a study of cytomegalovirus exposure and HLA in healthy donors. PCR was performed using 60 Vbeta and 13 Jbeta primers. Repertoires were generated with immunoSEQ multiplex PCR, while TCRdb's copy carries only in-frame clones and drops some. The sample shows over 80,000 clones, around 82% of them seen only once. Specimen: PBMCs. This receptor was taken from a man aged 25 to 45 in good health and CMV-seropositive. This sequence joins TRBV4-1 and TRBJ1-2; D is ambiguous. The CDR3 here is CASSQDVGTANYGYTF. The DNA for the CDR3 is TGCGCCAGCAGCCAAGACGTTGGTACAGCTAACTATGGCTACACCTTC.